Presented here are 13 T cell receptor beta chains from one specimen sequenced in a study of cytomegalovirus exposure and HLA in healthy donors. The PCR had 60 Vbeta and 13 Jbeta primers. The assay was immunoSEQ multiplex PCR, and TCRdb's table has in-frame clones only and misses some. This sample yields under 200,000 clones, of which 12% are seen a single time; approximately 7.8% belongs to the top ten. Sequenced: PBMCs. The receptors shown here come from a man aged 45-65 years in good health and CMV-seropositive.

This chain connects TRBV30 to TRBJ1-4; maybe TRBD1 (6 bases). The CDR3 runs to 14 residues. V gave up 1 base and J gave up 3 bases, with 9 bases separating them. Germline V gives CDR1 GTSNPN, CDR2 SVGIG (reference sequence). The CDR3 spells CAWSGGLANEKLFF. DNA for the CDR3: TGTGCCTGGAGTGGGGGGCTAGCTAATGAAAAACTGTTTTTT.

The rearrangement joins TRBV6-6 to TRBJ2-3; TRBD2 matches 10 bases. The CDR3 has 16 amino acids. With V trimmed by 2 bases and J by 3 bases, 5 bases remained unmatched. The germline V gene has CDR1 MNHNY and CDR2 SVGAGI (reference sequence). The CDR3 DNA follows: TGTGCCAGCAGTTACCAAAGCGGGGGGGCAACAGATACGCAGTATTTT. It encodes CASSYQSGGATDTQYF.

This clone has only a few counts. The V gene is TRBV6-5, the J gene TRBJ2-3, with 10 bases that match TRBD2. The ends lost 5 bases at V and 3 bases at J; junction bases unmatched: 5. Germline values: CDR1 MNHEY, CDR2 SVGAGI. The CDR3 spans 15 residues. CDR3 DNA sequence: TGTGCCAGCAGTAGAAGCGGGGGGGCAACAGATACGCAGTATTTT. It encodes CASSRSGGATDTQYF.

The rearrangement joins TRBV9 to TRBJ1-5, with D perhaps matching TRBD1 (6 bases). The CDR3 length is 15 residues. With 1 base removed from V and 7 bases from J, the gap between germline ends came to 15 bases. Germline V gene lookup returns CDR1 SGDLS and CDR2 YYNGEE. As DNA, the CDR3 is TGTGCCAGCAGCGTATCGTCAGGGGTAGGCCAGCCCCAGCATTTT. This translates into CASSVSSGVGQPQHF.

This clone has only a few counts. The genes are TRBV10-3 and TRBJ1-4, with 7 bases matching TRBD1. Germline V gene sequence: CDR1 ENHRY, CDR2 SYGVKD. V was pared by 6 bases and J by 7 bases, with 5 bases of the junction left unmatched. The CDR3 loop spans 13 amino acids. For the CDR3, the DNA is TGTGCCATCAGCTTGGGGACAGCTGAAAAACTGTTTTTT. This sequence encodes CAISLGTAEKLFF.

This chain links TRBV4-3 with TRBJ2-5; 8 bases are a match to TRBD1. The length of the CDR3 is 17 residues. The germline V gene has CDR1 LGHNA and CDR2 YSLEER. V was clipped by 0 bases and J by 4 bases; unmatched bases: 10. The CDR3 region is CASSQDGSRGLRETQYF. The CDR3 DNA sequence: TGCGCCAGCAGCCAAGATGGGAGCAGGGGGCTCCGAGAGACCCAGTACTTC.

This clone was picked up a small number of times. The chain links TRBV5-6 to TRBJ1-2, with D possibly being TRBD1 (5 bases). This CDR3 has 12 residues. V lost 2 bases and J lost 6, with 8 bases in between. Germline values: CDR1 SGHDT, CDR2 YYEEEE. For the CDR3, the DNA is TGTGCCAGCAGCTTTGGACAAAATGGCTACACCTTC. It yields the protein CASSFGQNGYTF.

This chain uses TRBV7-3 with TRBJ1-4; D gene uncertain. V was trimmed by 3 bases and J by 1 base, leaving 12 bases between them. The CDR3 has 16 amino acids. Germline V gives CDR1 SGHTA, CDR2 FQGTGA. The CDR3 sequence is CASSFREHRTNEKLFF. CDR3 in DNA: TGTGCCAGCAGCTTCCGGGAACACCGAACTAATGAAAAACTGTTTTTT.

This clone was counted only a few times. This sequence joins TRBV9 and TRBJ1-3; a possible D gene is TRBD1 (6 bases). Germline-derived CDR1 and CDR2 are SGDLS and YYNGEE. CDR3 size: 15 residues. V dropped 4 bases and J dropped 0 bases, with 11 bases sitting between them. The chain's CDR3 is CASSPTGFSGNTIYF. CDR3 DNA: TGTGCCAGCAGCCCGACAGGATTCTCTGGAAACACCATATATTTT.

This clone turned up a few times. The rearrangement uses TRBV18 and TRBJ1-6; 10 bases line up with TRBD1. This CDR3 region has 17 residues. In germline, CDR1 is KGHSH, CDR2 LQKENI. J gave up 6 bases and V 3 bases, and 8 bases lay outside the gene matches. The CDR3 bases are TGTGCCAGCTCACCTCTGGGGGGACAGGGGTCTAATTCACCCCTCCACTTT. Residues: CASSPLGGQGSNSPLHF.

CDR3 coding DNA: TGTGCCAGCAGCTTCCAGACTAGCGGGGTCTCTAGCACAGATACGCAGTATTTT. Amino acids: CASSFQTSGVSSTDTQYF. V usage is TRBV5-6 and J usage is TRBJ2-3; 11 bases are shared with TRBD2. J lost 0 bases, V lost 2 bases, and 8 bases had no gene match. This CDR3 is built from 18 residues. Germline-derived CDR1 and CDR2 are SGHDT and YYEEEE.

In its sample, this clone was seen a few times. The V gene is TRBV5-1, the J gene TRBJ1-3; 7 nucleotides align to TRBD1. Trimming removed 4 bases from V and 0 bases from J; junction bases left unmatched: 4. This CDR3 has 15 residues. CDR1 SGHRS and CDR2 YFSETQ come from the germline V gene. Written as DNA, the CDR3 is TGCGCCAGCAGCGCTGACAGGGTCTCTGGAAACACCATATATTTT. Its protein is CASSADRVSGNTIYF.

The V call is TRBV5-6, the J call TRBJ1-1; D uncertain. V dropped 1 base and J dropped 7 bases, with 8 bases sitting between them. This CDR3 contains 12 residues. Germline V gene data show CDR1 as SGHDT and CDR2 as YYEEEE. As DNA, the CDR3 is TGTGCCAGCAGCTTGAACCGGGTTGAAGCTTTCTTT. Amino acid sequence: CASSLNRVEAFF.